These 32 T cell receptor beta chains came from one sample sequenced in a study of cytomegalovirus exposure and HLA in healthy donors. PCR was performed using 60 Vbeta and 13 Jbeta primers. Libraries were prepared by immunoSEQ multiplex PCR; TCRdb keeps only in-frame clonotypes and omits some of them. The sample comprises 110,000 or so clones, about 86% of which are singletons, and less than 2.5% rests with the top ten. The sample taken for sequencing was PBMCs. Source of these receptors: a woman younger than 45 in good health and CMV-seronegative.

This rearrangement joins TRBV28 to TRBJ1-5; D is ambiguous. CDR1 is MDHEN, CDR2 SYDVKM, per germline. This CDR3 comprises 14 residues. V was shortened by 7 bases and J by 1 base, with 11 bases between the two germline ends. CDR3 bases: TGTGCCAGCATCGAATCCCGGAGCAATCAGCCCCAGCATTTT. This gives the protein CASIESRSNQPQHF.

The chain joins TRBV18 to TRBJ2-7; possible D gene TRBD1, 6 bases. V was trimmed by 5 bases and J by 1 base, leaving 18 bases between them. Looked up from germline, CDR1 is KGHSH and CDR2 is LQKENI. This CDR3 contains 16 residues. In nucleotides, the CDR3 is TGTGCCAGCTCATCCGGACAGAATATGGTGTCCTACGAGCAGTACTTC. It is translated as CASSSGQNMVSYEQYF.

The genes are TRBV6-5 and TRBJ2-7, with 8 nucleotides matching TRBD2. This CDR3 has 15 amino acids. Trimming removed 0 bases from V and 3 bases from J; junction bases left unmatched: 4. CDR1 and CDR2 (germline): MNHEY, SVGAGI. The CDR3 nucleotides read TGTGCCAGCAGTTACTCTAACGGGGGGGGCTACGAGCAGTACTTC. This codes for CASSYSNGGGYEQYF.

This sequence joins TRBV11-2 and TRBJ2-1; D gene unclear. This CDR3 is built from 15 residues. CDR1 and CDR2 (germline): SGHAT, FQNNGV. Trimming removed 3 bases from V and 10 bases from J, with 19 bases in between. The CDR3 here is CASSFFRGPSKEQFF. Written as DNA, the CDR3 is TGTGCCAGCAGCTTTTTTCGCGGCCCCAGCAAGGAGCAGTTCTTC.

The V call is TRBV29-1, the J call TRBJ1-3; 7 positions agree with TRBD1. CDR1 is SQVTM, CDR2 ANQGSEA, per germline. J lost 4 bases, V lost 7 bases, and 10 bases had no gene match. This CDR3 has 14 residues. This chain's CDR3 is CSASLTGNGNTIYF. CDR3 nucleotide sequence: TGCAGCGCTAGCCTGACAGGGAACGGAAACACCATATATTTT. Supplemented by reference TRBV29-1 and TRBJ1-3, the full variable domain reads SAVISQKPSRDICQRGTSLTIQCQVDSQVTMMFWYRQQPGQSLTLIATANQGSEATYESGFVIDKFPISRPNLTFSTLTVSNMSPEDSSIYLCSASLTGNGNTIYFGEGSWLTVV.

The rearrangement links TRBV19 to TRBJ1-4; D perhaps matches TRBD1 (6 bases). The CDR3 sequence is 16 residues long. Germline-derived CDR1 and CDR2 are LNHDA and SQIVND (reference sequence). V was trimmed by 4 bases and J by 2 bases, leaving 14 bases between them. In nucleotides, the CDR3 is TGTGCCAGTAGTACGGGGGGCCTGGGGACTAATGAAAAACTGTTTTTT. Its translation: CASSTGGLGTNEKLFF.

The V call is TRBV27, the J call TRBJ2-7, with D possibly TRBD1 on 6 matching bases. V lost 2 bases and J 2 bases, leaving 16 bases between the germline ends. CDR1 is MNHEY, CDR2 SMNVEV, per germline (reference sequence). The CDR3 sequence is 16 residues long. Written as DNA, the CDR3 is TGTGCCAGCAGTTTAAGGACAGTGCCTACCCCCTACGAGCAGTACTTC. Translating gives CASSLRTVPTPYEQYF.

This chain uses TRBV9 with TRBJ2-3; D perhaps matches TRBD1 (6 bases). The CDR3 has 13 residues. From germline, CDR1 is SGDLS and CDR2 YYNGEE. V shed 6 bases and J shed 6 bases, with 14 bases lying between them. The CDR3 sequence: CASTGPRGDTQYF. In nucleotides, the CDR3 is TGTGCCAGCACGGGCCCAAGGGGGGATACGCAGTATTTT.

The V gene is TRBV27, the J gene TRBJ1-6; D may be TRBD1 (6 bases). V shed 8 bases and J shed 0 bases, with 32 bases lying between them. In germline, CDR1 is MNHEY, CDR2 SMNVEV (reference sequence). The CDR3 is made up of 22 amino acids. CDR3 in DNA: TGTGCCAGCTCAACCGGGGGGCTGCCGTTCAACATGAGGAGCTCCTATAATTCACCCCTCCACTTT. Amino acids: CASSTGGLPFNMRSSYNSPLHF.

V usage is TRBV30 and J usage is TRBJ2-7; TRBD2 aligns across 9 bases. The CDR3 has 14 amino acids. From germline, CDR1 is GTSNPN and CDR2 SVGIG (reference sequence). After removal of 2 bases from V and 6 bases from J, the junction contained 8 bases not matched to a gene. Written as DNA, the CDR3 is TGTGCCTGGAGTTTCTTAGCGGGGGCCCGCGAGCAGTACTTC. It is translated as CAWSFLAGAREQYF.

The chain links TRBV6-1 to TRBJ1-1; D is perhaps TRBD1 (5 bases). The CDR3 has 13 residues. From germline, CDR1 is MNHNS and CDR2 SASEGT. Deletions cut 11 bases from V and 0 bases from J, with 13 bases between. The CDR3 bases are TGTGCCCACCGACAGAAGATGAACACTGAAGCTTTCTTT. Translating it yields CAHRQKMNTEAFF.

The chain employs TRBV5-1 and TRBJ2-7, with TRBD2 matching over 14 bases. Looked up from germline, CDR1 is SGHRS and CDR2 is YFSETQ. This CDR3 has 16 amino acids. J lost 5 bases, V lost 10 bases, and 14 bases had no gene match. CDR3 bases: TGCGCCTTGGGACTAGCGGGAGAAACAGCTCCTAACGAGCAGTACTTC. This translates into CALGLAGETAPNEQYF. Supplemented by reference TRBV5-1 and TRBJ2-7, the full variable domain reads KAGVTQTPRYLIKTRGQQVTLSCSPISGHRSVSWYQQTPGQGLQFLFEYFSETQRNKGNFPGRFSGRQFSNSRSEMNVSTLELGDSALYLCALGLAGETAPNEQYFGPGTRLTVT.

The V and J genes are TRBV6-1 and TRBJ2-7; D call uncertain. Germline V gene lookup returns CDR1 MNHNS and CDR2 SASEGT. Trimming stripped 8 bases from V and 3 bases from J, with 5 bases between. This CDR3 region has 10 residues. The CDR3 here is CASGGYEQYF. The CDR3, as DNA: TGTGCCAGCGGCGGCTACGAGCAGTACTTC.

The V and J genes are TRBV27 and TRBJ2-1; 7 bases align to TRBD2. Germline CDR1 reads MNHEY; CDR2 reads SMNVEV (reference sequence). The CDR3 has 11 amino acids. V shed 6 bases, J shed 13 bases, and the junction held 6 bases outside the gene matches. Here the CDR3 DNA reads TGTGCCAGCAGCACCCGGACTAGTCAGTTCTTC. It specifies CASSTRTSQFF.

V gene TRBV19 combines with J gene TRBJ1-2; 7 positions match TRBD1. Germline V gene lookup returns CDR1 LNHDA and CDR2 SQIVND (reference sequence). This CDR3 comprises 15 residues. With 7 bases clipped from V and 4 bases from J, the junction kept 12 bases outside the gene matches. CDR3: CASTNQGESSYGYTF. CDR3 in DNA: TGTGCCAGTACAAATCAGGGGGAGAGTAGCTATGGCTACACCTTC.

The V and J genes are TRBV19 and TRBJ2-7; 7 bases map to TRBD2. The CDR3 covers 16 residues. With V trimmed by 5 bases and J by 0 bases, 10 bases remained unmatched. The germline CDR1 and CDR2 sequences are LNHDA and SQIVND (reference sequence). CDR3 sequence (DNA): TGTGCCAGTAGTTTCAGACTAGCCGCTAGCTCCTACGAGCAGTACTTC. Amino acids: CASSFRLAASSYEQYF.

The chain has TRBV21-1 and TRBJ1-2; whether TRBD1, the table's D call, matches the DNA was not checked. TRBV21-1 is given as a pseudogene. The CDR3 spans 13 residues. CDR3 sequence (DNA): TGTGCCAGCAGCAAAGGGGCAGGGAAAGGCTACACCTTC. Translating it yields CASSKGAGKGYTF.

V is TRBV5-8 and J is TRBJ2-3; no firm D call. V lost 1 base and J 1 base, leaving 4 bases between the germline ends. The CDR3 extends over 13 amino acids. The germline gives CDR1 SGHTS, CDR2 YDEGEE. The CDR3 loop reads CASSLQGTDTQYF. DNA of the CDR3: TGTGCCAGCAGCTTGCAGGGCACAGATACGCAGTATTTT.

The V gene is TRBV5-1, the J gene TRBJ2-1; perhaps TRBD2 as D (6 bases). The CDR3 is 15 residues long. Germline loops: CDR1 SGHRS, CDR2 YFSETQ. V was clipped by 4 bases and J by 3 bases, with 14 bases between them. The chain's CDR3 is CASSRQEGGYNEQFF. The CDR3 DNA reads as TGCGCCAGCAGCCGCCAGGAGGGCGGCTACAATGAGCAGTTCTTC. The whole variable domain, filled in from reference TRBV5-1 and TRBJ2-1, reads KAGVTQTPRYLIKTRGQQVTLSCSPISGHRSVSWYQQTPGQGLQFLFEYFSETQRNKGNFPGRFSGRQFSNSRSEMNVSTLELGDSALYLCASSRQEGGYNEQFFGPGTRLTVL.

The chain employs TRBV29-1 and TRBJ1-5, with D possibly matching TRBD1 (5 bases). The CDR3 is 12 amino acids. Germline assignment: CDR1 SQVTM and CDR2 ANQGSEA. Trimming cost V 7 bases and J 5 bases, with 12 bases left between them. The CDR3 protein is CSAGGGDQPQHF. The CDR3 DNA is TGCAGCGCGGGGGGGGGTGATCAGCCCCAGCATTTT.

This clone appeared a single time. J is TRBJ2-3 and V is TRBV10-3; 8 positions match TRBD2. The CDR3 consists of 15 residues. Looked up from germline, CDR1 is ENHRY and CDR2 is SYGVKD. The J segment lost 0 bases and the V segment lost 5 bases, leaving 4 bases of the junction unmatched. CDR3 in amino acids: CAISLAGDSTDTQYF. DNA of the CDR3: TGTGCCATCAGTCTAGCGGGTGATAGCACAGATACGCAGTATTTT.

This chain uses TRBV6-5 with TRBJ2-5; 10 bases fit TRBD2. This CDR3 has 14 amino acids. V trimming: 10 bases; J trimming: 5 bases; junction bases outside the gene matches: 10. Germline CDR1 MNHEY, CDR2 SVGAGI. CDR3 protein: CATGAGGPYETQYF. The DNA of the CDR3 is TGTGCCACCGGAGCGGGAGGGCCTTATGAGACCCAGTACTTC.

The chain couples TRBV19 to TRBJ2-6; D unclear. V lost 2 bases and J 0 bases, leaving 8 bases between the germline ends. CDR1 is LNHDA, CDR2 SQIVND, per germline (reference sequence). The CDR3 loop spans 16 amino acids. In DNA, the CDR3 is TGTGCCAGTAGTATAAAAACGGGCTCTGGGGCCAACGTCCTGACTTTC. Translating it yields CASSIKTGSGANVLTF.

V usage is TRBV19 and J usage is TRBJ1-1, with D maybe TRBD1 (5 bases). Trimming took off 0 bases at V and 5 bases at J, with 10 bases between the two ends. The CDR3 runs to 14 residues. Germline V gives CDR1 LNHDA, CDR2 SQIVND (reference sequence). CDR3 in amino acids: CASSIDRVRTEAFF. CDR3 sequence (DNA): TGTGCCAGTAGTATAGACAGGGTACGGACTGAAGCTTTCTTT.

The chain joins TRBV5-4 to TRBJ2-1; D remains ambiguous. CDR1 is SGHNT, CDR2 YYREEE, per germline (reference sequence). CDR3 length equals 14 residues. The V gene lost 0 bases and the J gene lost 7 bases, with 11 bases spanning the gap. The CDR3 spells CASSLEKRSNEQFF. The CDR3 DNA follows: TGTGCCAGCAGCTTGGAGAAACGGTCAAATGAGCAGTTCTTC.

The gene calls are TRBV19 and TRBJ2-4, with TRBD1 matching over 8 bases. The germline V gene has CDR1 LNHDA and CDR2 SQIVND (reference sequence). After removal of 6 bases from V and 5 bases from J, the junction contained 3 bases not matched to a gene. CDR3 length: 13 residues. CDR3: CASSQDRENIQYF. CDR3 coding DNA: TGTGCCAGTAGCCAGGACAGGGAAAACATTCAGTACTTC.

The gene calls are TRBV7-3 and TRBJ2-1; D call uncertain. V was trimmed by 0 bases and J by 7 bases, leaving 7 bases between them. Per germline, CDR1 SGHTA and CDR2 FQGTGA. This CDR3 is 13 amino acids long. CDR3 loop: CASSLTGPNEQFF. As DNA, the CDR3 is TGTGCCAGCAGCTTAACGGGCCCGAATGAGCAGTTCTTC. Using reference TRBV7-3 and TRBJ2-1 for the parts outside the CDR3, the full variable domain is GAGVSQTPSNKVTEKGKYVELRCDPISGHTALYWYRQSLGQGPEFLIYFQGTGAADDSGLPNDRFFAVRPEGSVSTLKIQRTERGDSAVYLCASSLTGPNEQFFGPGTRLTVL.

This clone was seen only a few times. This chain links TRBV7-2 with TRBJ1-1, with 7 positions matching TRBD1. V lost 0 bases to trimming and J lost 4 bases; unmatched junction nucleotides: 8. From germline, CDR1 is SGHTA and CDR2 FQGNSA. The CDR3 is 16 amino acids. CDR3 nucleotides: TGTGCCAGCAGCTTAGCGGCTGACAGGGCGAGCACTGAAGCTTTCTTT. It codes for CASSLAADRASTEAFF.

This chain connects TRBV11-2 to TRBJ2-2; TRBD1 matches at 11 bases. Trimming cost V 5 bases and J 4 bases; bases outside gene matches: 6. Looked up from germline, CDR1 is SGHAT and CDR2 is FQNNGV. The CDR3 runs 16 residues. The CDR3 reads CASSQDRGRFTGELFF. In DNA form, the CDR3 reads TGTGCCAGCAGCCAGGACAGGGGGCGCTTCACCGGGGAGCTGTTTTTT.

This rearrangement joins TRBV29-1 to TRBJ2-3; 8 bases fit TRBD2. CDR1 and CDR2 (germline): SQVTM, ANQGSEA. V lost 4 bases, J lost 5 bases, and 5 bases stayed unmatched. CDR3 size: 13 residues. CDR3 residues: CSVVAGGKDTQYF. Here the CDR3 DNA reads TGCAGCGTTGTGGCGGGAGGAAAAGATACGCAGTATTTT.

The chain uses TRBV7-8 and TRBJ2-7; D remains unclear. The CDR3 is made up of 14 amino acids. CDR1 is SGHVS and CDR2 is FQNEAQ in the germline V gene. Trimming took off 3 bases at V and 6 bases at J, with 15 bases between the two ends. This chain's CDR3 is CASSFYIGSGEQYF. The CDR3 nucleotides are TGTGCCAGCAGCTTTTATATCGGGTCGGGCGAGCAGTACTTC. Drawing the rest from reference TRBV7-8 and TRBJ2-7, the complete variable domain is GAGVSQSPRYKVAKRGQDVALRCDPISGHVSLFWYQQALGQGPEFLTYFQNEAQLDKSGLPSDRFFAERPEGSVSTLKIQRTQQEDSAVYLCASSFYIGSGEQYFGPGTRLTVT.

The chain combines TRBV7-2 with TRBJ2-3; TRBD2 is a possible D gene (5 bases). The CDR3 has 15 residues. Trimming stripped 6 bases from V and 3 bases from J, with 16 bases between. Germline V gives CDR1 SGHTA, CDR2 FQGNSA. CDR3 loop: CASRPRTAGTDTQYF. The CDR3 coding sequence is TGTGCCAGCAGACCTCGAACGGCGGGTACAGATACGCAGTATTTT. Filled out from reference TRBV7-2 and TRBJ2-3, the complete variable domain reads GAGVSQSPSNKVTEKGKDVELRCDPISGHTALYWYRQSLGQGLEFLIYFQGNSAPDKSGLPSDRFSAERTGGSVSTLTIQRTQQEDSAVYLCASRPRTAGTDTQYFGPGTRLTVL.